What follows are 13 T cell receptor beta chains derived from one specimen sequenced in a study of identifying expanded T cells in peripheral blood. Repertoires were generated with immunoSEQ multiplex PCR, while TCRdb's copy carries only in-frame clones and drops some. The top ten clones hold 16% of a sample with around 100,000 clones, approximately 90% of them seen once. The sequencing input was blood. The receptors shown here come from a person aged 18 to 69 in good health.

CDR3 nucleotide sequence: TGCGCCAGCAGCTTGGTTGGGGGCGTCTGGGAGACCCAGTACTTC. It translates to CASSLVGGVWETQYF. The genes are TRBV5-1 and TRBJ2-5; possibly TRBD1 for D (6 bases). Germline CDR1 is SGHRS and CDR2 is YFSETQ. Trimming took off 0 bases at V and 5 bases at J, with 14 bases between the two ends. CDR3 length: 15 amino acids.

J is TRBJ1-2 and V is TRBV19, with no clear D. Germline V gene data show CDR1 as LNHDA and CDR2 as SQIVND (reference sequence). CDR3 length: 17 amino acids. Trimming removed 5 bases at V and 4 bases at J, with 23 bases between. In DNA form, the CDR3 reads TGTGCCAGTAGTCAGCCAATCATCAATCAAGGTCGCTATGGCTACACCTTC. Translation: CASSQPIINQGRYGYTF.

This clone was detected only once. The CDR3 here is CASSWDPSRMNTEAFF. In DNA, the CDR3 is TGCGCCAGCAGCTGGGATCCCTCACGGATGAACACTGAAGCTTTCTTT. The chain has TRBV5-1 and TRBJ1-1, with D unresolved. V was pared by 3 bases and J by 0 bases, with 15 bases between. The CDR3 totals 16 residues. Germline CDR1 reads SGHRS; CDR2 reads YFSETQ.

The chain carries TRBV7-6 and TRBJ2-3; 10 nucleotides match TRBD2. The CDR3 is made up of 18 amino acids. Germline assignment: CDR1 SGHVS and CDR2 FNYEAQ. The junction had 11 bases not matched to a gene; V was cut back by 5 bases and J by 0 bases. CDR3 residues: CASSPRRAGGRSTDTQYF. For the CDR3, the DNA is TGTGCCAGCAGCCCCCGGAGAGCGGGGGGGCGGAGCACAGATACGCAGTATTTT. The variable domain in full, completed from reference TRBV7-6 and TRBJ2-3, reads GAGVSQSPRYKVTKRGQDVALRCDPISGHVSLYWYRQALGQGPEFLTYFNYEAQQDKSGLPNDRFSAERPEGSISTLTIQRTEQRDSAMYRCASSPRRAGGRSTDTQYFGPGTRLTVL.

This chain uses TRBV6-5 with TRBJ1-1, with 9 bases aligning to TRBD1. V gave up 7 bases and J gave up 8 bases; unmatched junction bases: 11. CDR3 size: 14 residues. Germline-derived CDR1 and CDR2 are MNHEY and SVGAGI. CDR3 DNA: TGTGCCAGCATCCTCGGGACAGGGCCGGTAGAAGCTTTCTTT. As protein: CASILGTGPVEAFF.

The chain has TRBV21-1 and TRBJ2-1; the table calls TRBD2, which could not be checked here. TRBV21-1 is labeled a pseudogene. The CDR3 is 16 residues long. In nucleotides, the CDR3 is TGTGCCAGCAGCACACGGACTAGCGGGGGGGCCGATGAGCAGTTCTTC. Protein: CASSTRTSGGADEQFF.

The chain uses TRBV23-1 and TRBJ1-2; D is perhaps TRBD1 (6 bases). TRBV23-1 has ORF status, its function being uncertain. The CDR3 extends over 15 amino acids. Trimming shortened V by 0 bases and J by 2 bases, and 10 bases separated the two germline ends. This CDR3 is CASSQSARGNYGYTF. The CDR3 DNA reads TGCGCCAGCAGTCAATCGGCCAGGGGAAACTATGGCTACACCTTC.

The chain joins TRBV28 to TRBJ1-1; D is unresolved. Germline V gives CDR1 MDHEN, CDR2 SYDVKM. CDR3 length: 11 amino acids. Trimming stripped 3 bases from V and 6 bases from J, with 5 bases between. The CDR3 DNA follows: TGTGCCAGCAGTTTGGGCGCTGAAGCTTTCTTT. Protein: CASSLGAEAFF.

V and J are TRBV27 and TRBJ2-3, with 10 bases identical to TRBD1. J gave up 3 bases and V 3 bases, and 0 bases lay outside the gene matches. The CDR3 sequence is 14 residues long. Germline CDR1 is MNHEY and CDR2 is SMNVEV (reference sequence). In nucleotides, the CDR3 is TGTGCCAGCAGTTTGGACAGGGGGACAGATACGCAGTATTTT. This encodes CASSLDRGTDTQYF.

The chain joins TRBV15 to TRBJ1-6; unclear D gene. Germline values: CDR1 LNHNV, CDR2 YYDKDF (reference sequence). Trimming shortened V by 1 base and J by 3 bases, and 7 bases separated the two germline ends. This CDR3 spans 15 amino acids. For the CDR3, the DNA is TGTGCCACCAGCAGAGTCCGGAACTATAATTCACCCCTCCACTTT. Its protein is CATSRVRNYNSPLHF.

The chain combines TRBV6-6 with TRBJ1-4, with D unclear. The CDR3 is 13 amino acids. With 6 bases removed from V and 3 bases from J, the gap between germline ends came to 8 bases. Germline V gene lookup returns CDR1 MNHNY and CDR2 SVGAGI (reference sequence). The CDR3 loop is CASRQTANEKLFF. The CDR3 nucleotides are TGTGCCAGCAGACAGACCGCTAATGAAAAACTGTTTTTT.

The chain carries TRBV7-2 and TRBJ1-3; D is ambiguous. CDR1 is SGHTA, CDR2 FQGNSA, per germline. Trimming removed 8 bases from V and 2 bases from J, with 10 bases in between. The CDR3 extends over 13 amino acids. The CDR3 sequence: CASAITPGNTIYF. CDR3 coding DNA: TGTGCCAGCGCAATAACCCCTGGAAACACCATATATTTT.

This sequence joins TRBV7-9 and TRBJ1-1; D unclear. The germline V gene encodes CDR1 SEHNR and CDR2 FQNEAQ (reference sequence). V was cut by 5 bases and J by 4 bases, with 8 bases left in between. This CDR3 comprises 12 residues. CDR3 DNA sequence: TGTGCCAGCAGCCCGGCGGGCACTGAAGCTTTCTTT. Its translation is CASSPAGTEAFF.